This is a list of T cell receptor beta chains from one sample in a study of T-cell reconstitution after alpha-beta-depleted transplantation in children. TCRdb reprocessed the PCR reads with MiXCR, giving one entry per CDR3 protein. This sample has 500,000 to 600,000 distinct CDR3 sequences; 20% to 30% occur once, and the top ten carry 30% to 40%. The sequencing here drew on PBMCs, taken before TCRalphabeta/CD19-depleted stem cell transplant. Receptors originate from a boy under two years old with Wiskott-Aldrich syndrome, due to receive a stem cell transplant. CDR3s include the opening cysteine and the closing phenylalanine or tryptophan. The order of the fields is D gene, V gene, CDR3 protein. A D gene is named only where the DNA matches it firmly.

d_call: -
v_call: TRBV7-2
cdr3_aa: CASSFVSPGYNEQFF

d_call: -
v_call: TRBV11-1
cdr3_aa: CASREGGSEQFF

d_call: -
v_call: TRBV11-2
cdr3_aa: CASSLEFNQPQHF

d_call: TRBD2
v_call: TRBV5-1
cdr3_aa: CASSLEREALDTQYF

d_call: TRBD2
v_call: TRBV5-1
cdr3_aa: CASSLGGLEVHEQYF

d_call: -
v_call: TRBV7-9
cdr3_aa: CASSFGTHTKNQPQHF

d_call: -
v_call: TRBV7-2
cdr3_aa: CASTRQGNTGELFF

d_call: -
v_call: TRBV6-1
cdr3_aa: CASSPRWTRSSYNEQFF

d_call: TRBD2
v_call: TRBV27
cdr3_aa: CASSTPGGTSGRNNEQFF

d_call: -
v_call: TRBV5-1
cdr3_aa: CASSRLESGELFF

d_call: -
v_call: TRBV20-1
cdr3_aa: CSARPRWGERKKLFF

d_call: -
v_call: TRBV7-2
cdr3_aa: CASTPLDTQYF

d_call: -
v_call: TRBV28
cdr3_aa: CASSTDNLYGYTF

d_call: -
v_call: TRBV2
cdr3_aa: CASSEYGNQETQYF

d_call: TRBD2
v_call: TRBV7-9
cdr3_aa: CASSLISGRGNEQFF

d_call: -
v_call: TRBV12-3/TRBV12-4
cdr3_aa: CASSGFLGTHTQYF

d_call: -
v_call: TRBV20-1
cdr3_aa: CSALGRADTQYF

d_call: TRBD1
v_call: TRBV6-1
cdr3_aa: CASSLWGQGYEQYF

d_call: -
v_call: TRBV20-1
cdr3_aa: CSARVPPSGRSYNEQFF

d_call: -
v_call: TRBV5-1
cdr3_aa: CASSLQKGTEAFF

d_call: -
v_call: TRBV29-1
cdr3_aa: CSVEDPRGEGHQYNEQFF

d_call: -
v_call: TRBV7-9
cdr3_aa: CASSFPRERAGHEQFF

d_call: -
v_call: TRBV2
cdr3_aa: CASSKTGIGANVLTF

d_call: -
v_call: TRBV7-6
cdr3_aa: CASSFLTGSSTDTQYF

d_call: -
v_call: TRBV10-3
cdr3_aa: CAISGTTHPVGNEQFF

d_call: -
v_call: TRBV5-1
cdr3_aa: CASSLPTAGPYTDTQYF

d_call: TRBD1
v_call: TRBV28
cdr3_aa: CASIRGDNYGYTF

d_call: TRBD1
v_call: TRBV5-1
cdr3_aa: CASSTAGTGFTYEQYF

d_call: TRBD2
v_call: TRBV12-3/TRBV12-4
cdr3_aa: CASSLTGTGSLVGGLAGIGELFF

d_call: TRBD1
v_call: TRBV5-1
cdr3_aa: CASSYGTGGADTQYF

d_call: -
v_call: TRBV20-1
cdr3_aa: CSARAPNTQYF

d_call: TRBD2
v_call: TRBV29-1
cdr3_aa: CSVVPLAGGSTDTQYF

d_call: -
v_call: TRBV12-3/TRBV12-4
cdr3_aa: CASSLTRDSGGYTF

d_call: TRBD2
v_call: TRBV20-1
cdr3_aa: CSASLRGLADTDTQYF

d_call: -
v_call: TRBV7-6
cdr3_aa: CASSASVFSPDTQYF

d_call: -
v_call: TRBV5-1
cdr3_aa: CASSNRTGHTGELFF

d_call: TRBD1
v_call: TRBV27
cdr3_aa: CASTSMDRPYYEQYF

d_call: TRBD2
v_call: TRBV24-1
cdr3_aa: CATSDFAAGANEQFF

d_call: -
v_call: TRBV24-1
cdr3_aa: CATEGDSNQPQHF

d_call: -
v_call: TRBV5-1
cdr3_aa: CASSLVTSGANVLTF

d_call: -
v_call: TRBV28
cdr3_aa: CASSSGPFYEQYF

d_call: -
v_call: TRBV20-1
cdr3_aa: CSARDRGPYGYTF

d_call: -
v_call: TRBV9
cdr3_aa: CASSGPGETGGQETQYF

d_call: TRBD2
v_call: TRBV28
cdr3_aa: CASSFWTSGYNEQFF

d_call: -
v_call: TRBV12-3/TRBV12-4
cdr3_aa: CASYRRTEAFF

d_call: -
v_call: TRBV2
cdr3_aa: CASSEMYEQYF

d_call: -
v_call: TRBV29-1
cdr3_aa: CSVGDPLTRQGTDTQYF